The source of this T cell receptor (beta chain) is a study of blood T cell repertoires in COVID-19. Repertoires were generated with immunoSEQ multiplex PCR, while TCRdb's copy carries only in-frame clones and drops some. The sample includes some 18,000 clones, approximately 88% of them seen just once. This CDR3 has 16 residues. Germline V gene lookup returns CDR1 SGHVS and CDR2 FQNEAQ. V lost 3 bases and J lost 4; bases outside the gene matches: 8. The source of this sequence is a woman aged 25 to 45 who had recovered from COVID-19. The sequenced sample was PBMCs or T cells enriched from blood (not recorded which). The chain joins TRBV7-8 to TRBJ2-5; 10 nucleotides line up with TRBD2. CDR3 in amino acids: CASSFVSGGAGETQYF. Written as DNA, the CDR3 is TGTGCCAGCAGCTTTGTCAGCGGGGGGGCGGGAGAGACCCAGTACTTC.